This T cell receptor beta chain stems from a study of OX40 agonist ivuxolimab in advanced cancers. Germline CDR1 is SGHDT and CDR2 is YYEEEE. V dropped 6 bases and J dropped 8 bases, with 15 bases sitting between them. The CDR3 runs 13 residues. Measured with immunoSEQ multiplex PCR; TCRdb has only the in-frame clones, and not every one. Altogether some 100,000 clones are present, 85% to 95% being singletons, with the ten largest covering around 2.5%. This TCR was recovered from an adult with an advanced solid tumor such as melanoma, head and neck, liver or kidney cancer. V and J are TRBV5-6 and TRBJ2-1, with D perhaps matching TRBD1 or TRBD2 (7 bases each). The input for sequencing was CD4+ or CD8+ T cells sorted from blood, taken in a trial of the OX40 agonist ivuxolimab. CDR3: CASTRGGSHEQFF. CDR3 DNA: TGTGCCAGCACCAGGGGGGGTAGCCATGAGCAGTTCTTC. The full variable domain, with the rest looked up from reference TRBV5-6 and TRBJ2-1, is DAGVTQSPTHLIKTRGQQVTLRCSPKSGHDTVSWYQQALGQGPQFIFQYYEEEERQRGNFPDRFSGHQFPNYSSELNVNALLLGDSALYLCASTRGGSHEQFFGPGTRLTVL.